The 10 T cell receptor beta chains below all came from one sample that was sequenced in a study of T cell repertoires in cytomegalovirus infection. These receptors have no identified antigens. TCRdb called the reads again in MiXCR, with one record for every CDR3 protein. The sample lists hundreds of thousands of distinct CDR3 sequences; approximately 29% were seen once. The sequencing here drew on cultured CD8+ T cells from PBMCs, taken from culture after CMV antigen stimulation. All receptors come from a human donor in good health (CMV status not recorded). Some clones in this sample may be carry-over from other donors' samples.

This clonotype was observed at least ten times. V usage is TRBV7-8 and J usage is TRBJ1-2; 9 positions match TRBD1. The CDR3 covers 15 residues. Per the germline V gene, CDR1 is SGHVS and CDR2 is FQNEAQ. The ends lost 4 bases at V and 2 bases at J; junction bases unmatched: 5. The CDR3 bases are TGTGCCAGCAGCTCCACCGGGACAGGGAACTATGGCTACACCTTC. Protein: CASSSTGTGNYGYTF.

This chain links TRBV5-1 with TRBJ1-1; D possibly corresponds to TRBD1 (6 bases). V gave up 0 bases and J gave up 4 bases, with 13 bases separating them. The CDR3 is 15 residues long. In germline, CDR1 is SGHRS, CDR2 YFSETQ. CDR3 nucleotide sequence: TGCGCCAGCAGCTTGGGGCGGGGGGGCGGCACTGAAGCTTTCTTT. Amino acids: CASSLGRGGGTEAFF.

This clonotype was counted between two and nine times. The CDR3 region has the DNA TGTGCCATACGGACAGGGGCGGCCGAGCAGTACTTC. Protein product: CAIRTGAAEQYF. V is TRBV10-3 and J is TRBJ2-7; 9 bases are shared with TRBD1. Germline V lookup: CDR1 ENHRY, CDR2 SYGVKD. After removal of 9 bases from V and 6 bases from J, the junction contained 6 bases not matched to a gene. There are 12 residues in the CDR3.

A few counts support this clonotype. V gene TRBV27 combines with J gene TRBJ1-2, with D maybe TRBD1 (5 bases). V lost 6 bases and J lost 2, with 22 bases in between. The CDR3 spans 17 residues. Germline V gene lookup returns CDR1 MNHEY and CDR2 SMNVEV (reference sequence). This CDR3 reads CASSLMASDRFNYGYTF. CDR3 nucleotides: TGTGCCAGCAGCCTCATGGCCTCTGACAGATTCAACTATGGCTACACCTTC.

V is TRBV11-2 and J is TRBJ1-1; D not certain. Germline CDR1 SGHAT, CDR2 FQNNGV. The ends were cut back, 6 bases at V and 1 base at J, with 21 bases in the middle. The CDR3 loop spans 17 amino acids. The CDR3 DNA reads as TGTGCCAGCAGTTCACCCCGGGAAGGGATGAGGAACACTGAAGCTTTCTTT. Translated: CASSSPREGMRNTEAFF.

CDR3 in amino acids: CASSIGDEKLFF. In DNA form, the CDR3 reads TGTGCCAGCAGCATCGGGGATGAAAAACTGTTTTTT. This chain uses TRBV7-9 with TRBJ1-4; D call uncertain. The CDR3 sequence is 12 residues long. Trimming removed 5 bases from V and 6 bases from J, with 7 bases in between. Germline V gives CDR1 SEHNR, CDR2 FQNEAQ (reference sequence).

This chain's CDR3 is CATGGTSLYF. For the CDR3, the DNA is TGTGCCACCGGGGGGACTAGTCTGTATTTT. The chain employs TRBV10-3 and TRBJ2-3; TRBD2 matches 8 bases. Germline V lookup: CDR1 ENHRY, CDR2 SYGVKD. V was pared by 10 bases and J by 14 bases, with 8 bases of the junction left unmatched. The length of the CDR3 is 10 residues.

This clonotype has a handful of counts. This chain joins TRBV7-3 and TRBJ2-1, with 10 bases that match TRBD1. Trimming at V came to 3 bases and at J to 4 bases, leaving 3 bases not matched to a gene. This CDR3 has 15 residues. Germline V gives CDR1 SGHTA, CDR2 FQGTGA. CDR3 protein: CASSFPDRGYNEQFF. CDR3 coding DNA: TGTGCCAGCAGCTTCCCGGACAGGGGGTACAATGAGCAGTTCTTC.

The rearrangement joins TRBV29-1 to TRBJ1-5; 8 nucleotides line up with TRBD1. V lost 3 bases, J lost 6 bases, and 4 bases stayed unmatched. Germline assignment: CDR1 SQVTM and CDR2 ANQGSEA. The CDR3 loop spans 13 amino acids. This chain's CDR3 is CSVDGQGGQPQHF. CDR3 nucleotides: TGCAGCGTTGACGGACAGGGAGGTCAGCCCCAGCATTTT.

The CDR3 reads CSARDHQGSYGYTF. The CDR3, as DNA: TGCAGTGCTAGAGATCACCAGGGCAGCTATGGCTACACCTTC. The chain links TRBV20-1 to TRBJ1-2; TRBD1 might be the D (5 bases). Germline V lookup: CDR1 DFQATT, CDR2 SNEGSKA (reference sequence). This CDR3 has 14 amino acids. The V gene lost 0 bases and the J gene lost 4 bases, with 12 bases spanning the gap.